One sample yielded the 23 T cell receptor beta chains listed below, sequenced in a study of immune cell composition in non-small cell lung cancer (dated by TCRdb to about 2017). The library was made by the immunoSEQ multiplex PCR assay. TCRdb holds this immuneACCESS table with in-frame rearrangements only. Some clones are missing; in checked studies, unresolved V genes explain under half, and the rest has no known cause. Across this sample there are under 11,000 clones, with roughly 60% seen only once. The ten largest clones represent 15% to 20% of the sample. Material: lung tumor tissue. The receptors derive from a human donor with non-small cell lung cancer.

Judged by abundance, this clone is large (0.1 to 1%). The chain employs TRBV30 and TRBJ2-4; TRBD2 matches 8 bases. Germline values: CDR1 GTSNPN, CDR2 SVGIG (reference sequence). The trim removed 1 base at V and 8 bases at J, leaving 10 bases unmatched. The CDR3 spans 15 residues. This CDR3 reads CAWSGSGGVVDIQYF. CDR3 in DNA: TGTGCCTGGAGTGGGTCGGGAGGGGTGGTGGACATTCAGTACTTC.

The chain recombines TRBV2 with TRBJ1-3, with D possibly being TRBD1 (6 bases). Looked up from germline, CDR1 is SNHLY and CDR2 is FYNNEI. V was trimmed by 7 bases and J by 1 base, leaving 11 bases between them. CDR3 length equals 14 residues. In DNA, the CDR3 is TGTGCCAGCAAGGACAGCTTTTCTGGAAACACCATATATTTT. Its translation is CASKDSFSGNTIYF.

Within the sample, this clone is medium-sized. This rearrangement joins TRBV5-1 to TRBJ1-3; 10 nucleotides agree with TRBD1. There are 17 residues in the CDR3. The V and J ends lost 4 bases and 1 base, in that order; junction bases with no gene match: 8. Germline CDR1 is SGHRS and CDR2 is YFSETQ. CDR3 residues: CASSGTGEVGSGNTIYF. CDR3 DNA sequence: TGCGCCAGCAGCGGGACAGGGGAAGTAGGGTCTGGAAACACCATATATTTT.

The CDR3 sequence: CASSSSRTSVEQYF. The CDR3 region has the DNA TGTGCCAGCTCTTCGAGCAGGACTAGTGTCGAGCAGTACTTC. The genes are TRBV18 and TRBJ2-7, with 7 positions matching TRBD2. Germline CDR1 and CDR2: KGHSH and LQKENI. This CDR3 region has 14 residues. J lost 6 bases, V lost 6 bases, and 11 bases had no gene match.

The chain links TRBV2 to TRBJ2-1; 7 bases align to TRBD2. J gave up 6 bases and V 8 bases, and 10 bases lay outside the gene matches. CDR3 length: 14 amino acids. Germline V lookup: CDR1 SNHLY, CDR2 FYNNEI. Written as DNA, the CDR3 is TGTGCCAGCGTCCAGGTGGCGGGAGCCAATGAGCAGTTCTTC. Translating it yields CASVQVAGANEQFF. The entire variable domain, with the rest obtained from reference TRBV2 and TRBJ2-1, is as follows: EPEVTQTPSHQVTQMGQEVILRCVPISNHLYFYWYRQILGQKVEFLVSFYNNEISEKSEIFDDQFSVERPDGSNFTLKIRSTKLEDSAMYFCASVQVAGANEQFFGPGTRLTVL.

V is TRBV28 and J is TRBJ1-1, with 8 bases identical to TRBD1. In germline, CDR1 is MDHEN, CDR2 SYDVKM. This CDR3 has 15 amino acids. With V trimmed by 4 bases and J by 7 bases, 11 bases remained unmatched. DNA for the CDR3: TGTGCCAGCAGTTCTTGGACAGGGCGTAGGGTTGAAGCTTTCTTT. Translating gives CASSSWTGRRVEAFF.

The CDR3 sequence is CAWSVRGSNQPQHF. The CDR3, as DNA: TGTGCCTGGAGTGTAAGGGGGAGCAATCAGCCCCAGCATTTT. The chain combines TRBV30 with TRBJ1-5, with D possibly TRBD1 on 6 matching bases. Germline lookup yields CDR1 GTSNPN and CDR2 SVGIG (reference sequence). V was cut by 0 bases and J by 1 base, with 7 bases left in between. The CDR3 consists of 14 residues. The variable domain in full, with the rest retrieved from reference TRBV30 and TRBJ1-5, is SQTIHQWPATLVQPVGSPLSLECTVEGTSNPNLYWYRQAAGRGLQLLFYSVGIGQISSEVPQNLSASRPQDRQFILSSKKLLLSDSGFYLCAWSVRGSNQPQHFGDGTRLSIL.

This chain joins TRBV5-1 and TRBJ2-5; 15 bases fit TRBD2. The CDR3 has 17 amino acids. After removal of 5 bases from V and 2 bases from J, the junction contained 7 bases not matched to a gene. The germline gives CDR1 SGHRS, CDR2 YFSETQ. The DNA of the CDR3 is TGCGCCAGCAGTCCCGGACTAGCGGGAGGGCCGCAAGAGACCCAGTACTTC. Translating it yields CASSPGLAGGPQETQYF.

This chain connects TRBV11-2 to TRBJ2-1; 10 nucleotides agree with TRBD2. The V gene's germline CDR1 is SGHAT and CDR2 FQNNGV. This CDR3 is 15 amino acids long. V gave up 4 bases and J gave up 9 bases; unmatched junction bases: 9. CDR3 in DNA: TGTGCCAGCAGCTCAAACGTAGCGGGAGGAGGTGAGCAGTTCTTC. It is translated as CASSSNVAGGGEQFF.

This clone has only a few counts. The chain recombines TRBV7-2 with TRBJ1-1; no definite D call. The length of the CDR3 is 13 residues. Deletions cut 2 bases from V and 11 bases from J, with 15 bases between. The germline V gene encodes CDR1 SGHTA and CDR2 FQGNSA. The CDR3 DNA is TGTGCCAGCAGCTTACAAGCTCTACGGTGGGCTTTCTTT. Translation gives CASSLQALRWAFF.

The V and J genes are TRBV5-1 and TRBJ2-2, with TRBD2 as a possible D gene (6 bases). In germline, CDR1 is SGHRS, CDR2 YFSETQ. The CDR3 sequence is 14 residues long. The V end lost 4 bases, the J end lost 6 bases, and 13 bases lay between the germline ends. CDR3 bases: TGCGCCAGCAGCCCCGGGACTTATGCCGGGGAGCTGTTTTTT. Protein sequence: CASSPGTYAGELFF.

The chain recombines TRBV5-6 with TRBJ2-5; D may be TRBD2 (5 bases). Germline CDR1 is SGHDT and CDR2 is YYEEEE. V dropped 7 bases and J dropped 5 bases, with 12 bases sitting between them. The CDR3 sequence is 12 residues long. CDR3 DNA sequence: TGTGCCAGCGGCTCCAGGAGGGAGACCCAGTACTTC. Protein sequence: CASGSRRETQYF.

The chain links TRBV2 to TRBJ1-5; 7 bases line up with TRBD1. CDR3 length: 15 amino acids. Germline V gene data show CDR1 as SNHLY and CDR2 as FYNNEI. The ends lost 4 bases at V and 4 bases at J; junction bases unmatched: 7. For the CDR3, the DNA is TGTGCCAGCAGTGGGGACAGAGCCATTAATCAGCCCCAGCATTTT. It is translated as CASSGDRAINQPQHF.

The J gene is TRBJ2-7, the V gene TRBV11-2, with 11 nucleotides matching TRBD2. The CDR3 has 14 residues. Germline lookup yields CDR1 SGHAT and CDR2 FQNNGV. V lost 5 bases to trimming and J lost 4 bases; unmatched junction nucleotides: 4. The CDR3 spells CASSRTSGRYEQYF. CDR3 sequence (DNA): TGTGCCAGCAGCCGCACTAGCGGGAGATACGAGCAGTACTTC. The full variable domain, rest sourced from reference TRBV11-2 and TRBJ2-7, is EAGVAQSPRYKIIEKRQSVAFWCNPISGHATLYWYQQILGQGPKLLIQFQNNGVVDDSQLPKDRFSAERLKGVDSTLKIQPAKLEDSAVYLCASSRTSGRYEQYFGPGTRLTVT.

The J gene is TRBJ2-7, the V gene TRBV5-1; 10 bases line up with TRBD2. V shed 3 bases, J shed 5 bases, and the junction held 11 bases outside the gene matches. Germline V gene lookup returns CDR1 SGHRS and CDR2 YFSETQ. The CDR3 spans 16 residues. As DNA, the CDR3 is TGCGCCAGCAGCTCGGGGGCTAGCGGGAGTTTCCACGAGCAGTACTTC. Protein sequence: CASSSGASGSFHEQYF. The entire variable domain, with the rest obtained from reference TRBV5-1 and TRBJ2-7, is as follows: KAGVTQTPRYLIKTRGQQVTLSCSPISGHRSVSWYQQTPGQGLQFLFEYFSETQRNKGNFPGRFSGRQFSNSRSEMNVSTLELGDSALYLCASSSGASGSFHEQYFGPGTRLTVT.

The genes are TRBV2 and TRBJ1-5; D remains ambiguous. Per germline, CDR1 SNHLY and CDR2 FYNNEI. Trimming left V 6 bases short and J 4 bases short, with 13 bases between. This CDR3 spans 14 amino acids. The CDR3 DNA sequence: TGTGCCAGCAGACGGATGACGGGTAATCAGCCCCAGCATTTT. This translates into CASRRMTGNQPQHF.

This clone showed up just a few times. As DNA, the CDR3 is TGTGCCAGCAGTGAAGCGCCAGGGGGCGCGAAGCTGTTTTTT. It yields the protein CASSEAPGGAKLFF. The chain joins TRBV2 to TRBJ2-2; 8 positions match TRBD1. The germline V gene encodes CDR1 SNHLY and CDR2 FYNNEI. Trimming at V came to 0 bases and at J to 12 bases, leaving 6 bases not matched to a gene. The CDR3 extends over 14 amino acids.

This clone was seen a single time. This chain uses TRBV9 with TRBJ1-1, with D unclear. The germline CDR1 and CDR2 sequences are SGDLS and YYNGEE. V dropped 4 bases and J dropped 0 bases, with 10 bases sitting between them. CDR3 size: 14 residues. The CDR3 DNA reads TGTGCCAGCAGCTCCCACTACTTGAACACTGAAGCTTTCTTT. Its protein product is CASSSHYLNTEAFF.

The genes are TRBV7-8 and TRBJ2-3, with 8 bases matching TRBD2. The germline V gene encodes CDR1 SGHVS and CDR2 FQNEAQ. The ends lost 0 bases at V and 1 base at J; junction bases unmatched: 6. The length of the CDR3 is 17 residues. The CDR3 sequence is CASSLAAGGKGTDTQYF. CDR3 coding DNA: TGTGCCAGCAGCTTAGCGGCGGGGGGAAAGGGCACAGATACGCAGTATTTT.

This clone was counted a few times. The V gene is TRBV6-5, the J gene TRBJ2-5; 8 bases map to TRBD2. CDR3 size: 14 residues. The germline V gene has CDR1 MNHEY and CDR2 SVGAGI. The V segment lost 8 bases and the J segment 6 bases; nucleotides outside the gene matches: 11. The CDR3 loop reads CASSDGGRTKTQYF. The CDR3 DNA reads TGTGCCAGCTCGGACGGCGGGAGGACTAAGACCCAGTACTTC.

The gene calls are TRBV6-5 and TRBJ2-1; a weak D match, TRBD2 (5 bases). Germline V CDR1 and CDR2: MNHEY, SVGAGI. This CDR3 comprises 15 residues. The V end lost 5 bases, the J end lost 3 bases, and 14 bases lay between the germline ends. CDR3 nucleotide sequence: TGTGCCAGCAGTCCCCAGCGGAGGCTCTACAATGAGCAGTTCTTC. Its protein is CASSPQRRLYNEQFF.

This chain joins TRBV18 and TRBJ1-5; unclear D gene. The germline V and J ends were trimmed by 2 bases and 5 bases, with 10 bases remaining between them. The germline V gene encodes CDR1 KGHSH and CDR2 LQKENI. The CDR3 is made up of 14 amino acids. The CDR3 bases are TGTGCCAGCTCACCATCGCCTCGGGATCAGCCCCAGCATTTT. Translated, it gives CASSPSPRDQPQHF.

This chain joins TRBV7-2 and TRBJ2-1, with D maybe TRBD2 (5 bases). Germline V lookup: CDR1 SGHTA, CDR2 FQGNSA. V dropped 7 bases and J dropped 0 bases, with 10 bases sitting between them. The CDR3 spans 14 residues. The DNA for the CDR3 is TGTGCCAGCAAAACTAGAAGCTCCTACAATGAGCAGTTCTTC. Its translation is CASKTRSSYNEQFF.